Listed below are T cell receptor beta chains from one sample, sequenced in a study of molecular identifiers for immune sequencing clone quantification. TCRdb fed the PCR reads into MiXCR, producing one record per CDR3 protein. Among about 68,000 distinct CDR3 sequences listed, over 15% were seen once. The sequenced sample was naive CD8+ T cells from blood, with Jurkat cell RNA spiked in. All receptors derive from a human donor in good health. Some libraries in this study had Jurkat cell RNA spiked in. CDR3s include the opening cysteine and the closing phenylalanine or tryptophan. D genes are given only for firm matches. Clone size appears in some rows only: once, few, many, or a class for an expanded clone.

>TRBJ2-1|-|TRBV24-1|many|13
CATSDFGENEQFF
TGTGCCACCAGTGATTTTGGCGAGAATGAGCAGTTCTTC
>TRBJ2-5|-|TRBV5-1|many|16
CASSLEDRSLGETQYF
TGCGCCAGCAGCTTGGAGGACCGAAGCCTTGGGGAGACCCAGTACTTC
>TRBJ2-1|-|TRBV2|-|15
CASGVVPGTYNEQFF
TGTGCCAGCGGTGTTGTCCCGGGGACCTACAATGAGCAGTTCTTC
>TRBJ2-7|TRBD2|TRBV27|many|16
CASSLRASGSGYEQYF
TGTGCCAGCAGTTTACGTGCTAGCGGGAGTGGGTACGAGCAGTACTTC
>TRBJ1-2|-|TRBV27|-|13
CASCCDSFYGYTF
TGTGCCAGCTGCTGCGACAGTTTCTATGGCTACACCTTC
>TRBJ2-5|TRBD1|TRBV29-1|many|14
CSVEDRGLQETQYF
TGCAGCGTCGAGGACAGGGGGCTTCAAGAGACCCAGTACTTC
>TRBJ2-5|-|TRBV27|few|14
CASSLVGRGETQYF
TGTGCCAGCAGTTTAGTGGGGCGCGGGGAGACCCAGTACTTC
>TRBJ2-5|-|TRBV11-2|many|15
CASSPPGIAQETQYF
TGTGCCAGCAGCCCCCCGGGCATAGCGCAAGAGACCCAGTACTTC
>TRBJ1-2|-|TRBV29-1|many|15
CSVRGPNSMGYGYTF
TGCAGCGTTCGGGGGCCCAACTCAATGGGCTATGGCTACACCTTC
>TRBJ2-1|TRBD2|TRBV13|few|15
CASSSTSGAYNEQFF
TGTGCCAGCAGCTCAACTAGCGGGGCCTACAATGAGCAGTTCTTC
>TRBJ1-1|-|TRBV7-8|many|12
CASSFLITEAFF
TGTGCCAGCAGCTTTTTGATCACTGAAGCTTTCTTT
>TRBJ2-7|-|TRBV5-6|many|17
CASSSSKTQGETGEQYF
TGTGCCAGCAGCTCATCCAAAACACAGGGAGAGACGGGGGAGCAGTACTTC
>TRBJ1-6|TRBD1|TRBV15|many|15
CATSRRRQGGSPLHF
TGTGCCACCAGCAGACGAAGACAGGGAGGTTCACCCCTCCACTTT
>TRBJ2-3|-|TRBV5-3|-|15
CASGLEEGFTDTQYF
TGTGCCAGCGGCTTAGAGGAGGGGTTCACAGATACGCAGTATTTT
>TRBJ2-1|-|TRBV25-1|-|12
CASSEYVDEQFF
TGTGCCAGCAGTGAATACGTTGATGAGCAGTTCTTC
>TRBJ2-7|TRBD1|TRBV7-9|many|14
CASSGDRAAYEQYF
TGTGCCAGCAGCGGAGACAGGGCCGCCTACGAGCAGTACTTC
>TRBJ2-7|-|TRBV28|many|11
CASSFAYEQYF
TGTGCCAGCAGTTTTGCCTACGAGCAGTACTTC
>TRBJ2-1|-|TRBV7-2|many|14
CASSLQTSYNEQFF
TGTGCCAGCAGCCTCCAGACATCCTACAATGAGCAGTTCTTC
>TRBJ2-3|-|TRBV12-3/TRBV12-4|-|15
CASSLISASTDTQYF
TGTGCCAGCAGTTTAATCTCGGCTTCCACAGATACGCAGTATTTT
>TRBJ2-1|TRBD2|TRBV9|many|19
CASSVKATSPLGLGNEQFF
TGTGCCAGCAGCGTTAAGGCGACTAGCCCGCTTGGGTTGGGCAATGAGCAGTTCTTC
>TRBJ2-7|-|TRBV13|many|12
CASSLGVSEQYF
TGTGCCAGCAGCTTAGGGGTAAGCGAGCAGTACTTC
>TRBJ2-7|-|TRBV4-1|-|16
CASSQDHSFGGYEQYF
TGCGCCAGCAGCCAAGATCATAGTTTCGGAGGCTACGAGCAGTACTTC
>TRBJ2-7|-|TRBV10-3|many|12
CATALRDYEQYF
TGTGCCACCGCGTTACGGGACTACGAGCAGTACTTC
>TRBJ2-7|TRBD2|TRBV28|many|17
CASSLYASGSPGGEQYF
TGTGCCAGCAGTTTATATGCTAGCGGGAGCCCAGGGGGCGAGCAGTACTTC
>TRBJ2-7|TRBD2|TRBV7-6|few|16
CASSLGLAGGGSEQYF
TGTGCCAGCAGCTTAGGACTAGCGGGAGGAGGTTCCGAGCAGTACTTC
>TRBJ2-5|-|TRBV7-8|many|18
CASSLAFPGTRVLETQYF
TGTGCCAGCAGCTTAGCTTTTCCGGGCACTCGGGTTCTAGAGACCCAGTACTTC
>TRBJ2-1|-|TRBV6-5|-|14
CASSSSGLQNELFF
TGTGCCAGCAGTTCGTCGGGACTCCAAAATGAGCTGTTCTTC
>TRBJ1-2|TRBD1|TRBV12-3/TRBV12-4|-|13
CASSRGYTYGYTF
TGTGCCAGCAGCAGGGGGTATACCTATGGCTACACCTTC
>TRBJ2-7|-|TRBV6-2/TRBV6-3|many|13
CASGSGPSYEQYF
TGTGCCAGCGGGTCGGGACCTTCCTACGAGCAGTACTTC
>TRBJ2-3|-|TRBV24-1|many|13
CATSDSRGDTQYF
TGTGCCACCAGTGATTCCAGGGGTGATACGCAGTATTTT
>TRBJ2-5|-|TRBV11-2|many|18
CASSLGPPVGRLLETQYF
TGTGCCAGCAGCTTAGGACCCCCTGTGGGCAGACTCTTGGAGACCCAGTACTTC
>TRBJ2-6|TRBD1|TRBV25-1|many|15
CASRDRKSGANVLTF
TGTGCCAGCCGGGACAGGAAGTCTGGGGCCAACGTCCTGACTTTC
>TRBJ2-3|-|TRBV19|few|15
CASKEPGKAVDTQYF
TGTGCCAGTAAGGAGCCCGGGAAAGCCGTAGATACGCAGTATTTT
>TRBJ2-7|-|TRBV7-6|many|14
CASSLDGRTYEQYF
TGTGCCAGCAGCTTAGATGGTAGAACCTACGAGCAGTACTTC
>TRBJ2-1|-|TRBV3-1|-|12
CASSQVMDEQFF
TGTGCCAGCAGCCAAGTGATGGATGAGCAGTTCTTC
>TRBJ2-7|TRBD1|TRBV9|few|16
CASSVASGTGGYEQYF
TGTGCCAGCAGCGTAGCTTCCGGGACAGGGGGCTACGAGCAGTACTTC
>TRBJ2-7|-|TRBV27|few|15
CASSLSSGHSYEQYF
TGTGCCAGCAGTTTATCAAGCGGGCACTCCTACGAGCAGTACTTC
>TRBJ2-1|-|TRBV29-1|many|10
CSVVRYEQFF
TGCAGCGTTGTGAGGTATGAGCAGTTCTTC
>TRBJ2-1|TRBD2|TRBV27|many|19
CASSLLGLAGGPGTNEQFF
TGTGCCAGCAGTTTATTAGGGCTAGCGGGAGGGCCTGGTACGAATGAGCAGTTCTTC
>TRBJ2-3|-|TRBV12-2|many|15
CASRLLAQTTDTQYF
TGTGCAAGTCGCTTACTCGCGCAAACGACGGATACGCAGTATTTT
>TRBJ2-2|-|TRBV7-6|many|15
CASSLVVGNTGELFF
TGTGCCAGCAGCTTAGTGGTTGGGAACACCGGGGAGCTGTTTTTT
>TRBJ2-1|TRBD1|TRBV4-1|many|16
CASSQRTGDPYNEQFF
TGCGCCAGCAGCCAACGGACAGGGGACCCTTACAATGAGCAGTTCTTC
>TRBJ2-7|-|TRBV6-5|few|13
CASSYAGATEQYF
TGTGCCAGCAGTTACGCGGGGGCCACGGAGCAGTACTTC
>TRBJ2-1|-|TRBV7-9|-|16
CASSPDQGPWGNEQLF
TGTGCCAGCAGCCCGGACCAGGGGCCGTGGGGCAATGAGCAGCTCTTC
>TRBJ2-4|-|TRBV29-1|many|13
CSALLGNKNIQYF
TGCAGCGCGCTATTGGGTAACAAAAACATTCAGTACTTC
>TRBJ2-1|-|TRBV29-1|many|14
CSAESSVSYNEQFF
TGCAGCGCTGAATCTAGCGTCTCCTACAATGAGCAGTTCTTC
>TRBJ2-6|TRBD2|TRBV5-1|few|21
CASSRTSGSGPRAAGANVLTF
TGCGCCAGCAGCAGGACTAGCGGATCGGGCCCCAGAGCGGCTGGGGCCAACGTCCTGACTTTC
>TRBJ2-7|TRBD2|TRBV4-2|many|16
CASSQDWGTSSYEQYF
TGTGCCAGCAGCCAAGATTGGGGGACTAGCTCCTACGAGCAGTACTTC
>TRBJ1-1|-|TRBV5-6|-|12
CASSFWGNWAFF
TGTGCCAGCAGCTTTTGGGGGAATTGGGCTTTCTTT
>TRBJ2-1|-|TRBV7-6|-|15
CASSWRTDGYNEQFF
TGTGCCAGCAGCTGGAGAACGGATGGGTACAATGAGCAGTTCTTC
>TRBJ2-7|-|TRBV4-1|many|14
CASSQGTAFYEQYF
TGCGCCAGCAGCCAAGGGACCGCATTTTACGAGCAGTACTTC
>TRBJ2-1|-|TRBV7-8|many|16
CASSLDSRSAYNEQFF
TGTGCCAGCAGCTTAGATTCCAGGTCGGCCTACAATGAGCAGTTCTTC
>TRBJ2-5|TRBD2|TRBV11-3|many|18
CASSATRDYRGGAETQYF
TGTGCCAGCAGCGCAACGAGGGACTACCGAGGAGGGGCAGAGACCCAGTACTTC
>TRBJ2-7|TRBD1|TRBV9|-|14
CASSFGQARGEQYF
TGTGCCAGCAGCTTCGGACAGGCCAGGGGGGAGCAGTACTTC
>TRBJ2-7|-|TRBV21-1|-|14
CTSSRNDPTYEQYF
TGTACCAGCAGCCGTAACGACCCAACCTACGAGCAGTACTTC
>TRBJ2-5|TRBD1|TRBV11-3|-|16
CASSSTGTGVSETQYF
TGTGCCAGCAGCTCTACCGGGACAGGGGTTTCAGAGACCCAGTACTTC
>TRBJ2-7|-|TRBV10-2|many|12
CATAQGSYEQYF
TGCGCCACCGCCCAGGGCAGCTACGAGCAGTACTTC
>TRBJ2-2|-|TRBV7-9|many|12
CASRRGSGELFF
TGTGCCAGCAGGCGGGGTTCCGGGGAGCTGTTTTTT